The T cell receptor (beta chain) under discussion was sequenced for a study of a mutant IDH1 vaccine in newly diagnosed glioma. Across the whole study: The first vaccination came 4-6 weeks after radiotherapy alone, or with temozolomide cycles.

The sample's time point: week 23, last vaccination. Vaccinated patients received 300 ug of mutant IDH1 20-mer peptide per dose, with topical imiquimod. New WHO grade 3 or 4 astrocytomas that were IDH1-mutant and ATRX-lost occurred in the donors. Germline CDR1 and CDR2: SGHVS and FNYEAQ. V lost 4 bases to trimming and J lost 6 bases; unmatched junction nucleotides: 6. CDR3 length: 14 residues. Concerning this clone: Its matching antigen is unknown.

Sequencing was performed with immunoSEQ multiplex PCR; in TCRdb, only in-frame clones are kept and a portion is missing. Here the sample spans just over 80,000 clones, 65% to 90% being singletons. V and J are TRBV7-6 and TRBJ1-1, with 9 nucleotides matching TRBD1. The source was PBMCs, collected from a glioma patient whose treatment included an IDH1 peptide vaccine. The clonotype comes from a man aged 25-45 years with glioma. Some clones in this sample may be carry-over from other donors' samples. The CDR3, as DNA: TGTGCCAGCAGCTGGGGACAGGGAATGGCTGAAGCTTTCTTT. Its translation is CASSWGQGMAEAFF.